Below, 4 T cell receptor beta chains from the same sample are listed, as sequenced in a study of relationships among human T cell subsets. The T cell receptor alpha and beta CDR3 regions were amplified from mRNA by semiquantitative ARM-PCR. ARM-PCR used tagged nested gene-specific primers, then communal superprimers for exponential amplification. TCRdb re-derived calls from the multiplex PCR reads in MiXCR, one entry per CDR3 protein. The table records over 14,000 distinct CDR3 sequences, 62% of them present only once. The sequenced sample consisted of total T cells sorted from blood. The receptors come from a man aged 35-49 years in good health.

The V call is TRBV27, the J call TRBJ1-1; 7 bases align to TRBD1. The CDR3 covers 14 residues. The germline CDR1 and CDR2 sequences are MNHEY and SMNVEV (reference sequence). V lost 9 bases, J lost 6 bases, and 13 bases stayed unmatched. CDR3 bases: TGTGCCAGACACGAACAGGGGAGGATGGCTGAAGCTTTCTTT. This gives the protein CARHEQGRMAEAFF.

This clonotype occurred a few times. The rearrangement links TRBV19 to TRBJ2-1; 16 positions agree with TRBD2. Germline-derived CDR1 and CDR2 are LNHDA and SQIVND (reference sequence). CDR3 length equals 20 residues. With 4 bases clipped from V and 0 bases from J, the junction kept 9 bases outside the gene matches. This chain's CDR3 is CASSTNPGLAGGSSYNEQFF. CDR3 nucleotide sequence: TGTGCCAGTAGTACGAACCCGGGACTAGCGGGAGGGAGCTCCTACAATGAGCAGTTCTTC.

DNA for the CDR3: TGTGCCAGCACCGGGACAGGGGGCTCCAGCAATCAGCCCCAGCATTTT. Its translation: CASTGTGGSSNQPQHF. The genes are TRBV2 and TRBJ1-5; 12 bases align to TRBD1. V trimming: 7 bases; J trimming: 1 base; junction bases outside the gene matches: 5. Germline V lookup: CDR1 SNHLY, CDR2 FYNNEI. The CDR3 is made up of 16 amino acids.

This clonotype was observed a handful of times. This sequence joins TRBV11-3 and TRBJ1-1; D is unclear. Per germline, CDR1 SGHNT and CDR2 YENEEA. This CDR3 contains 13 residues. Trimming stripped 2 bases from V and 1 base from J, with 5 bases between. CDR3 sequence reads: CASSLKRNTEAFF. CDR3 nucleotide sequence: TGTGCCAGCAGCTTAAAGAGGAACACTGAAGCTTTCTTT.